The present T cell receptor (beta chain) was sequenced within a study of blood T cell repertoires in COVID-19. Across the whole study: There were acute and convalescent COVID-19 samples, and they came from the United States, Italy and Spain. In each case, the material was cDNA or gDNA derived from T cells, B-cell-depleted T cells, or PBMCs.

The table came from immunoSEQ multiplex PCR; TCRdb's copy has only in-frame clones and leaves some out. Of approximately 270,000 clones listed, 70% to 90% are singletons. This CDR3 is built from 16 residues. From germline, CDR1 is SNHLY and CDR2 FYNNEI. The germline V and J ends were trimmed by 9 bases and 0 bases, with 17 bases remaining between them. The TCR comes from a man aged 18 to 29 with active or convalescent COVID-19. The sequenced sample consisted of peripheral blood. The chain links TRBV2 to TRBJ1-4; TRBD1 might be the D (5 bases). The CDR3 is CASSQGWGATNEKLFF. The CDR3 bases are TGTGCCAGTTCGCAGGGATGGGGCGCAACTAATGAAAAACTGTTTTTT. The full variable domain, rest sourced from reference TRBV2 and TRBJ1-4, is EPEVTQTPSHQVTQMGQEVILRCVPISNHLYFYWYRQILGQKVEFLVSFYNNEISEKSEIFDDQFSVERPDGSNFTLKIRSTKLEDSAMYFCASSQGWGATNEKLFFGSGTQLSVL.